The 5 T cell receptor beta chains in this list originate from one sample, sequenced in a study of blood T cells in healthy people across ages. Together with a sample-barcoded 5' primer, a J-beta primer mix was included in a second PCR lasting roughly 6 to 12 cycles. One entry per CDR3 protein results from TCRdb running MiXCR on the 5' RACE reads. Found here are approximately 1.5 million distinct CDR3 sequences, about 35% of them singletons; the top ten hold approximately 11%. Sequenced sample: blood. Receptor source: a woman aged 25 to 39 in good health.

The chain links TRBV10-3 to TRBJ2-6, with D uncertain. V was shortened by 0 bases and J by 4 bases, with 7 bases between the two germline ends. CDR3 length: 15 residues. Germline V CDR1 and CDR2: ENHRY, SYGVKD. CDR3 in DNA: TGTGCCATCAGTGAGTCCTTAGCCGGGGCCAACGTCCTGACTTTC. This gives the protein CAISESLAGANVLTF.

This clonotype was seen at least ten times. This CDR3 reads CSASLAGYNEQFF. DNA for the CDR3: TGCAGTGCTAGTCTAGCGGGGTACAATGAGCAGTTCTTC. The V and J genes are TRBV20-1 and TRBJ2-1, with TRBD2 matching over 9 bases. The CDR3 totals 13 residues. The ends lost 3 bases at V and 4 bases at J; junction bases unmatched: 1. The V gene's germline CDR1 is DFQATT and CDR2 SNEGSKA (reference sequence).

This clonotype has ten or more counts. The chain employs TRBV29-1 and TRBJ2-3, with a weak D call TRBD2 (5 bases). Germline CDR1 SQVTM, CDR2 ANQGSEA. V lost 4 bases, J lost 1 base, and 12 bases lay in between. The CDR3 covers 14 residues. The CDR3 loop is CSVVRGRGTDTQYF. Written as DNA, the CDR3 is TGCAGCGTTGTTAGAGGGCGCGGCACAGATACGCAGTATTTT.

V usage is TRBV2 and J usage is TRBJ2-5, with a weak D call TRBD2 (7 bases). The CDR3 is made up of 18 amino acids. Germline V gene sequence: CDR1 SNHLY, CDR2 FYNNEI. V dropped 1 base and J dropped 5 bases, with 23 bases sitting between them. The CDR3 DNA follows: TGTGCCAGCAGTGAAGGACGCAGGGGAGGGGGGGCCATCGAGACCCAGTACTTC. Protein sequence: CASSEGRRGGGAIETQYF.

This clonotype has a handful of counts. This rearrangement joins TRBV2 to TRBJ2-5, with 9 positions matching TRBD1. CDR1 is SNHLY and CDR2 is FYNNEI in the germline V gene. This CDR3 contains 14 residues. The junction had 9 bases not matched to a gene; V was cut back by 9 bases and J by 4 bases. The CDR3 loop reads CASNAGTGTETQYF. DNA for the CDR3: TGTGCCAGTAACGCCGGGACAGGGACAGAGACCCAGTACTTC.